These 29 T cell receptor beta chains came from one sample sequenced in a study of cytomegalovirus exposure and HLA in healthy donors (dated by TCRdb to 2016 to 2017). Library prep was done by the immunoSEQ multiplex PCR assay. TCRdb retrieved this table from immuneACCESS and kept in-frame rearrangements only. Not all clones are present; in checked studies, unresolved V genes account for under half, and no reason is known for the remainder. In this sample the table shows 300,000 to 350,000 clones, approximately 86% of which occur a single time. The ten largest clonotypes hold around 0.91% of the sample. The sample was PBMCs. The source of these receptors is a man aged 30 to 45 in good health and CMV-seronegative.

This clone was seen only a few times. The chain uses TRBV14 and TRBJ2-1; the match to TRBD1 covers 11 bases. CDR3 length: 15 residues. Trimming at V came to 4 bases and at J to 8 bases, leaving 7 bases not matched to a gene. The germline gives CDR1 SGHDN, CDR2 FVKESK. The CDR3 reads CASSRGQGAFYEQFF. CDR3 DNA sequence: TGTGCCAGCAGCCGAGGACAGGGGGCATTCTATGAGCAGTTCTTC. The whole variable domain, filled in from reference TRBV14 and TRBJ2-1, reads EAGVTQFPSHSVIEKGQTVTLRCDPISGHDNLYWYRRVMGKEIKFLLHFVKESKQDESGMPNNRFLAERTGGTYSTLKVQPAELEDSGVYFCASSRGQGAFYEQFFGPGTRLTVL.

This clone came up a few times. The V call is TRBV13, the J call TRBJ2-7; 7 bases are a match to TRBD2. With 8 bases clipped from V and 4 bases from J, the junction kept 2 bases outside the gene matches. From germline, CDR1 is PRHDT and CDR2 FYEKMQ (reference sequence). This CDR3 comprises 11 residues. CDR3 in DNA: TGTGCCAGCGGGAGGGAGTACGAGCAGTACTTC. Translating it yields CASGREYEQYF.

V is TRBV27 and J is TRBJ2-3; 8 positions agree with TRBD2. The trim removed 0 bases at V and 0 bases at J, leaving 2 bases unmatched. CDR1 is MNHEY and CDR2 is SMNVEV in the germline V gene (reference sequence). The CDR3 contains 16 residues. The chain's CDR3 is CASSLSRGVSTDTQYF. The DNA for the CDR3 is TGTGCCAGCAGTTTATCGCGGGGGGTTAGCACAGATACGCAGTATTTT.

V gene TRBV7-2 combines with J gene TRBJ1-3; 9 bases are shared with TRBD1. Unmatched junction bases numbered 11, after V lost 5 bases and J lost 9 bases. CDR1 SGHTA and CDR2 FQGNSA come from the germline V gene. This CDR3 region has 15 residues. CDR3 in DNA: TGTGCCAGCAGCCCATTCCTGGGACAGGGTGGCACCATATATTTT. Residues: CASSPFLGQGGTIYF.

This clone was seen just once. The V and J genes are TRBV5-1 and TRBJ2-1; 12 nucleotides align to TRBD2. The CDR3 has 15 amino acids. Germline CDR1 and CDR2: SGHRS and YFSETQ. After removal of 5 bases from V and 2 bases from J, the junction contained 2 bases not matched to a gene. As DNA, the CDR3 is TGCGCCAGCAGATCTAGCGGGGGGGCCTACAATGAGCAGTTCTTC. Protein: CASRSSGGAYNEQFF.

J is TRBJ2-3 and V is TRBV6-6; possibly TRBD2 for D (5 bases). This CDR3 is built from 13 residues. V gave up 0 bases and J gave up 6 bases, with 7 bases separating them. The germline V gene encodes CDR1 MNHNY and CDR2 SVGAGI (reference sequence). Here the CDR3 reads CASSYSPGDTQYF. In DNA form, the CDR3 reads TGTGCCAGCAGTTACTCCCCGGGGGATACGCAGTATTTT.

This sequence joins TRBV5-1 and TRBJ1-2; D is unclear. Trimming pared 1 base from V and 2 bases from J, leaving 18 bases between. CDR1 is SGHRS and CDR2 is YFSETQ in the germline V gene. The CDR3 length is 17 residues. The CDR3 DNA is TGCGCCAGCAGCTTGAGTTTCGGGCCGGGAGGAAACTATGGCTACACCTTC. Translating gives CASSLSFGPGGNYGYTF.

The V gene is TRBV29-1, the J gene TRBJ2-3, with D hard to call. Trimming stripped 7 bases from V and 4 bases from J, with 15 bases between. The germline V gene encodes CDR1 SQVTM and CDR2 ANQGSEA. The CDR3 totals 13 residues. Written as DNA, the CDR3 is TGCAGCGCTAATCGTGGCGAGGCAGATACGCAGTATTTT. It translates to CSANRGEADTQYF.

The chain combines TRBV13 with TRBJ1-2, with 7 bases that match TRBD1. The CDR3 is 15 amino acids. The germline CDR1 and CDR2 sequences are PRHDT and FYEKMQ (reference sequence). Unmatched junction bases numbered 11, after V lost 5 bases and J lost 5 bases. CDR3 in DNA: TGTGCCAGCAGCACCTGGGACAGCGGCGGGTATGGCTACACCTTC. The encoded protein is CASSTWDSGGYGYTF. Variable domain in full (rest from reference TRBV13 and TRBJ1-2): AAGVIQSPRHLIKEKRETATLKCYPIPRHDTVYWYQQGPGQDPQFLISFYEKMQSDKGSIPDRFSAQQFSDYHSELNMSSLELGDSALYFCASSTWDSGGYGYTFGSGTRLTVV.

The rearrangement joins TRBV6-5 to TRBJ2-3; a weak D match, TRBD2 (5 bases). The CDR3 totals 14 residues. Germline loops: CDR1 MNHEY, CDR2 SVGAGI. The V end lost 0 bases, the J end lost 6 bases, and 10 bases lay between the germline ends. As DNA, the CDR3 is TGTGCCAGCAGTTACTCCGGAGGCGGGGATACGCAGTATTTT. Its protein is CASSYSGGGDTQYF.

The chain recombines TRBV6-5 with TRBJ1-3; a weak D match, TRBD1 (6 bases). Germline CDR1 and CDR2: MNHEY and SVGAGI. V dropped 6 bases and J dropped 2 bases, with 14 bases sitting between them. The CDR3 is 15 amino acids. The CDR3 loop is CASSLDRFPGNTIYF. CDR3 DNA sequence: TGTGCCAGCAGCCTCGACAGGTTCCCTGGAAACACCATATATTTT.

This chain joins TRBV18 and TRBJ2-7, with D unresolved. Trimming took 8 bases from V and 1 from J, leaving 12 bases between them. CDR1 and CDR2 from the germline V gene are KGHSH and LQKENI. The CDR3 totals 13 residues. In DNA form, the CDR3 reads TGTGCCAGCGCGTTAGCCAAATCCTACGAGCAGTACTTC. Translating it yields CASALAKSYEQYF.

The CDR3 protein is CASGTGTGGFEQYF. CDR3 nucleotides: TGCGCCAGCGGAACCGGGACAGGGGGTTTCGAGCAGTACTTC. The chain carries TRBV5-1 and TRBJ2-7; TRBD1 agrees at 11 bases. V shed 7 bases and J 6 bases; nucleotides not matched to a gene: 9. The CDR3 runs to 14 residues. Germline CDR1 reads SGHRS; CDR2 reads YFSETQ.

The genes are TRBV7-8 and TRBJ2-7, with D maybe TRBD1 (5 bases). Trimming cost V 5 bases and J 1 base, with 15 bases left between them. CDR3 size: 15 residues. Germline lookup yields CDR1 SGHVS and CDR2 FQNEAQ. CDR3: CASSARGTSSYEQYF. The CDR3 DNA sequence: TGTGCCAGCAGCGCAAGGGGTACCAGTTCCTACGAGCAGTACTTC.

The CDR3 sequence: CASSLGPGGYGYTF. The CDR3 bases are TGTGCCAGCAGCTTAGGGCCAGGGGGCTATGGCTACACCTTC. The J gene is TRBJ1-2, the V gene TRBV7-2, with 7 bases lining up with TRBD1. Germline loops: CDR1 SGHTA, CDR2 FQGNSA. This CDR3 region has 14 residues. V trimming: 1 base; J trimming: 4 bases; junction bases outside the gene matches: 3.

The rearrangement joins TRBV5-1 to TRBJ1-3; a possible D gene is TRBD1 (5 bases). The CDR3 loop spans 15 amino acids. The V end was cut by 0 bases, the J end by 0 bases, with 7 bases between. Germline loops: CDR1 SGHRS, CDR2 YFSETQ. CDR3 sequence: CASSLGGGSGNTIYF. Here the CDR3 DNA reads TGCGCCAGCAGCTTGGGGGGCGGCTCTGGAAACACCATATATTTT. The whole variable domain, remainder taken from reference TRBV5-1 and TRBJ1-3, is KAGVTQTPRYLIKTRGQQVTLSCSPISGHRSVSWYQQTPGQGLQFLFEYFSETQRNKGNFPGRFSGRQFSNSRSEMNVSTLELGDSALYLCASSLGGGSGNTIYFGEGSWLTVV.

The J gene is TRBJ2-2, the V gene TRBV11-3, with TRBD1 identical over 7 bases. Germline assignment: CDR1 SGHNT and CDR2 YENEEA. The ends lost 5 bases at V and 0 bases at J; junction bases unmatched: 3. The CDR3 covers 15 residues. CDR3 coding DNA: TGTGCCAGCAGCCCCGGGACAGCGAACACCGGGGAGCTGTTTTTT. Translating gives CASSPGTANTGELFF.

J is TRBJ1-2 and V is TRBV28; perhaps TRBD1 as D (5 bases). V lost 2 bases and J lost 7, with 11 bases in between. The germline V gene encodes CDR1 MDHEN and CDR2 SYDVKM. The CDR3 extends over 13 amino acids. In DNA form, the CDR3 reads TGTGCCAGCAGTTTAGAGGCAGGGTTTGGCTACACCTTC. This sequence encodes CASSLEAGFGYTF.

The chain employs TRBV5-8 and TRBJ1-1, with unresolved D. This CDR3 is built from 14 residues. Trimming took 2 bases from V and 2 from J, leaving 10 bases between them. Germline V gives CDR1 SGHTS, CDR2 YDEGEE. CDR3 nucleotide sequence: TGTGCCAGCAGCTTTGATCTCGGTAACACTGAAGCTTTCTTT. Protein sequence: CASSFDLGNTEAFF.

V usage is TRBV9 and J usage is TRBJ2-2; the D gene is possibly TRBD2 (6 bases). The V end was cut by 0 bases, the J end by 5 bases, with 17 bases between. The CDR3 covers 17 residues. Per the germline V gene, CDR1 is SGDLS and CDR2 is YYNGEE. DNA for the CDR3: TGTGCCAGCAGCGTAGTTGCCTCCTGGCGGGAAACCGGGGAGCTGTTTTTT. It encodes CASSVVASWRETGELFF.

The CDR3 spells CASSVTSGALGTQYF. CDR3 sequence (DNA): TGTGCCAGTAGTGTGACTAGCGGCGCGTTAGGTACGCAGTATTTT. This chain connects TRBV19 to TRBJ2-3, with 9 bases aligning to TRBD2. With 5 bases clipped from V and 8 bases from J, the junction kept 11 bases outside the gene matches. The CDR3 totals 15 residues. Germline CDR1 LNHDA, CDR2 SQIVND (reference sequence).

J is TRBJ2-2 and V is TRBV21-1; the table's D call, TRBD1, was not checked against the DNA. TRBV21-1 is assigned pseudogene status. The CDR3 loop spans 14 amino acids. CDR3 protein: CASSGGTGAGELFF. CDR3 DNA sequence: TGTGCCAGCAGCGGAGGGACAGGGGCCGGGGAGCTGTTTTTT.

The rearrangement links TRBV11-2 to TRBJ2-7; 7 nucleotides agree with TRBD2. V gave up 5 bases and J gave up 2 bases; unmatched junction bases: 0. Germline V CDR1 and CDR2: SGHAT, FQNNGV. CDR3 length: 12 amino acids. The CDR3 coding sequence is TGTGCCAGCAGCGCGGGAGCCTACGAGCAGTACTTC. It yields the protein CASSAGAYEQYF.

The chain links TRBV14 to TRBJ2-7; tentatively, D is TRBD1 (5 bases). CDR3 size: 14 residues. Trimming removed 5 bases from V and 3 bases from J, with 14 bases in between. Looked up from germline, CDR1 is SGHDN and CDR2 is FVKESK. The chain's CDR3 is CASSYSQGIYEQYF. The CDR3, as DNA: TGTGCCAGCAGCTATTCGCAGGGAATCTACGAGCAGTACTTC.

The chain recombines TRBV28 with TRBJ2-5; TRBD1 agrees at 9 bases. CDR1 and CDR2 from the germline V gene are MDHEN and SYDVKM. After removal of 4 bases from V and 4 bases from J, the junction contained 10 bases not matched to a gene. CDR3 length: 16 residues. This CDR3 is CASSSPSTGGSETQYF. CDR3 bases: TGTGCCAGCAGTTCCCCGTCGACAGGGGGATCAGAGACCCAGTACTTC.

A few counts support this clone. The chain employs TRBV6-1 and TRBJ2-7; D is perhaps TRBD2 (6 bases). The CDR3 contains 14 residues. Trimming removed 2 bases from V and 3 bases from J, with 11 bases in between. The germline CDR1 and CDR2 sequences are MNHNS and SASEGT. The chain's CDR3 is CASSELHGGYEQYF. CDR3 DNA: TGTGCCAGCAGTGAATTGCACGGGGGCTACGAGCAGTACTTC.

The rearrangement joins TRBV6-1 to TRBJ2-3; D unclear. The CDR3 is made up of 13 amino acids. The germline CDR1 and CDR2 sequences are MNHNS and SASEGT. V lost 8 bases, J lost 5 bases, and 14 bases lay in between. The CDR3 bases are TGTGCCAGCGGTTCTAGACCCAAAGATACGCAGTATTTT. As protein: CASGSRPKDTQYF.

The V and J genes are TRBV28 and TRBJ2-6; D possibly corresponds to TRBD2 (7 bases). The germline V gene has CDR1 MDHEN and CDR2 SYDVKM. The CDR3 is 18 residues long. V lost 3 bases, J lost 2 bases, and 17 bases lay in between. The CDR3 here is CASSFNLGGLAGANVLTF. The CDR3 DNA is TGTGCCAGCAGTTTCAACCTCGGGGGGCTGGCTGGGGCCAACGTCCTGACTTTC.

The chain links TRBV19 to TRBJ2-7; 7 bases agree with TRBD1. J lost 0 bases, V lost 1 base, and 3 bases had no gene match. CDR1 and CDR2 (germline): LNHDA, SQIVND (reference sequence). The CDR3 runs 15 residues. CDR3 in DNA: TGTGCCAGTAGTATAGGGGGGACAGCCTCCTACGAGCAGTACTTC. Encoded protein: CASSIGGTASYEQYF.